This T cell receptor (beta chain) was sequenced in a study of blood T cell repertoires in COVID-19 (dated by TCRdb to the early 2020s). Regarding the research as a whole: Collaborator samples came from the United States, Italy and Spain and covered acute and convalescent phases of COVID-19. Where HLA class I and class II types were available, the types were taken from metadata supplied by the sample provider, not from assay-based typing. Nearly every sample came with metadata listing a de-identified subject ID, COVID-19 status, age in years and sex. The repertoires were released in a freely available public database meant as a resource for research on the immune response to SARS-CoV-2. The prospective study material was composed of cDNA or gDNA derived from T cells, B-cell-depleted T cells, or PBMCs. The samples were drawn from two sources: the first 160 participants of the ongoing ImmuneRACE study, and approximately 1,300 subjects contributed by 6 global collaborators. The dataset comprised deeply sampled blood TCRbeta repertoires from subjects exposed to, actively infected with, or recovered from COVID-19. The full study reports these points: The amount of clinical and demographic metadata varied by source and participant and was provided uncurated.

TCRbeta CDR3 regions were amplified from genomic DNA by means of the immunoSEQ Assay, a bias-controlled multiplex PCR. The study's own analysis went as follows. The number of nucleated cells in each sample was estimated by amplification of reference gene primers within the assay. To quantify the absolute abundance of each unique TCRbeta CDR3 rearrangement, sequence reads were collapsed and filtered. Productive Simpson clonality was computed per sample as the square root of Simpson's diversity index over productive rearrangements. Imported from immuneACCESS, the table was reduced by TCRdb to in-frame sequences with V and J called. These copies leave out some clones; in studies compared against another copy, an unresolved V gene accounts for under half, and the cause of the remainder is not known. Clone size and V and J calls were adopted from that table, with D and trimming inferred from the DNA. Present in this sample are more than 150,000 clones, 70% to 90% of which were seen just once. Clones ranked in the top ten supply about 2.5% of the sample.

Measured from the cysteine to the phenylalanine, the CDR3 is 13 residues long. Only CDR3 DNA remains: 39 bases, in frame from the first base. The V end loses 2 bases and the J end loses 3 bases, and a stretch of 6 bases separates them. A word on this clone: Its antigen remains undetermined. It has no much larger one-base neighbor in the sample; base qualities were not kept.

The collaborating institutions used their own protocols to collect whole blood in K2EDTA tubes. For TCRbeta analysis, collaborator samples were shipped as frozen whole blood, as isolated PBMCs, or as DNA extracted from either sample type. The chain uses TRBV12-3 or TRBV12-4 and TRBJ2-3; the D gene identity is not certain. This receptor was taken from a man aged 35 to 55 with active or convalescent COVID-19. Specimen: peripheral blood. The CDR3: CASSLTVTDTQYF. Here is the DNA: TGTGCCAGCAGTTTAACGGTAACAGATACGCAGTATTTT.